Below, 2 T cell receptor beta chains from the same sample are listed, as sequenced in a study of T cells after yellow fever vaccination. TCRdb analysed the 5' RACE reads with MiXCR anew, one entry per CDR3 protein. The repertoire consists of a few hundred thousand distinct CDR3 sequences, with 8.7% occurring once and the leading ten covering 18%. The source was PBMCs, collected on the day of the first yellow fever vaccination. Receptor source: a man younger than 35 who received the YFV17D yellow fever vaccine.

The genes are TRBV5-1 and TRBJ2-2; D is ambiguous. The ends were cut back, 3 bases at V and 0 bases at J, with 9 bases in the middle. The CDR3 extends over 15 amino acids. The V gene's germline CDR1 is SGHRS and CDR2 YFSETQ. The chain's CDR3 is CASSSTGSNTGELFF. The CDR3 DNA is TGCGCCAGCAGCTCCACTGGGTCGAACACCGGGGAGCTGTTTTTT.

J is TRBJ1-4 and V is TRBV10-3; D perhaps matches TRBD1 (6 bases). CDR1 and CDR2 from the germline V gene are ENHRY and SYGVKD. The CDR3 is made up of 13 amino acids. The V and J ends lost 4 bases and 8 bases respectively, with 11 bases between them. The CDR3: CAISVDRGEKLFF. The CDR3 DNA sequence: TGTGCCATCAGTGTGGACAGAGGGGAAAAACTGTTTTTT.